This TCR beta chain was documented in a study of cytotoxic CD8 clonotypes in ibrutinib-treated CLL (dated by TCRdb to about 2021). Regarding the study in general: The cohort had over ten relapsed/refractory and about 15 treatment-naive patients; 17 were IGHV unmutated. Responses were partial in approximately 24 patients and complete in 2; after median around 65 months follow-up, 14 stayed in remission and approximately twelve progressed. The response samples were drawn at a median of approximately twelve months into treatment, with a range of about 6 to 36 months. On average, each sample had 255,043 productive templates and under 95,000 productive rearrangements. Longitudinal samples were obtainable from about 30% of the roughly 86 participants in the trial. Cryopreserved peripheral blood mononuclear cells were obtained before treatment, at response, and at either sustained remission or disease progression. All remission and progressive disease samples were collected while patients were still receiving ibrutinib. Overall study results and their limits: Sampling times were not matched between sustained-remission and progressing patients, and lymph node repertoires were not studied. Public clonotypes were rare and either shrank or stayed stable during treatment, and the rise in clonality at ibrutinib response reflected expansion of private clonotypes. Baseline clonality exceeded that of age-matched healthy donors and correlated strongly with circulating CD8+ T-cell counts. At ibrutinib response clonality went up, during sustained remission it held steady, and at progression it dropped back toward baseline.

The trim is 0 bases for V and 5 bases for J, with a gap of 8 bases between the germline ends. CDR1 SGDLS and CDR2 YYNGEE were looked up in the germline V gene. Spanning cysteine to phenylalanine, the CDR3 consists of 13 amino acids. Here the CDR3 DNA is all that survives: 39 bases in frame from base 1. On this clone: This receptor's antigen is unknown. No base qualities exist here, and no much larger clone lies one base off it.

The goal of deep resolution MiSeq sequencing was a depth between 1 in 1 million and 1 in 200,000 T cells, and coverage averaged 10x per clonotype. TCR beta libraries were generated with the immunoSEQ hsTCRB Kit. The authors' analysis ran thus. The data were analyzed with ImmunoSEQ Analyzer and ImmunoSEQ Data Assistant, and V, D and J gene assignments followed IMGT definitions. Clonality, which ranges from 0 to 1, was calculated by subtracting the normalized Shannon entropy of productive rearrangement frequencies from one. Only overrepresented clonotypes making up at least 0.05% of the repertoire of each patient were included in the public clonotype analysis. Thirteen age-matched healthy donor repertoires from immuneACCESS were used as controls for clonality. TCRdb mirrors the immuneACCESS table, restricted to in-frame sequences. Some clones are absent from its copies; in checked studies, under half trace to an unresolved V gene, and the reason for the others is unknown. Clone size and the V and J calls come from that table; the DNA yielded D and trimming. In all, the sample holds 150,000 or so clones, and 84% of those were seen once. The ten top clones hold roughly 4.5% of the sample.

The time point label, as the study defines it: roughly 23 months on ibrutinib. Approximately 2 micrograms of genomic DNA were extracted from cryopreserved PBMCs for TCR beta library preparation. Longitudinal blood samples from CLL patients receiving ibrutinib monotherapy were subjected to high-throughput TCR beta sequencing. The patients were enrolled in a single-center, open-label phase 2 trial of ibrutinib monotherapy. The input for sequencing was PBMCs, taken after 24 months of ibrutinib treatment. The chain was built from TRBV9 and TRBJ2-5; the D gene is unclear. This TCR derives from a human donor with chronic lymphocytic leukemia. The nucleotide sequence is TGTGCCAGCAGCGTAGGTGTTGGGGAGACCCAGTACTTC. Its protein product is CASSVGVGETQYF.